A single sample gave rise to the 14 T cell receptor beta chains below, sequenced in a study of Ad26.COV2.S vaccination and SARS-CoV-2 variants. This sample's treatment: 15 to 20 received Ad26.COV2.S at low or high dose, single or two shots; several received placebo; per-sample allocation not given. Sampling took place 63 days after the first vaccine or placebo injection. Libraries were prepared by immunoSEQ multiplex PCR; TCRdb keeps only in-frame clonotypes and omits some of them. The top ten clones hold more than 10% of a sample with about 480,000 clones, approximately 88% of them seen once. The sequencing used peripheral blood, collected in a trial of Ad26.COV2.S vaccine versus placebo. The origin of the receptors is a person between 18 and 65 years old who received the Ad26.COV2.S COVID-19 vaccine or a placebo.

This clone was detected once. The rearrangement uses TRBV7-8 and TRBJ1-5, with 10 bases fitting TRBD1. The V segment lost 4 bases and the J segment 0 bases; nucleotides outside the gene matches: 9. This CDR3 contains 18 residues. Germline CDR1 reads SGHVS; CDR2 reads FQNEAQ. The CDR3 spells CASSSLTGGHDSNQPQHF. CDR3 bases: TGTGCCAGCAGCTCCTTGACAGGGGGCCACGATAGCAATCAGCCCCAGCATTTT.

This chain joins TRBV18 and TRBJ2-5; D is unclear. V lost 5 bases, J lost 4 bases, and 5 bases lay in between. Germline V gives CDR1 KGHSH, CDR2 LQKENI. The CDR3 has 11 residues. The chain's CDR3 is CASSGLETQYF. The CDR3 nucleotides are TGTGCCAGCTCAGGTCTAGAGACCCAGTACTTC.

This clone was detected a few times. This chain links TRBV6-2 or TRBV6-3 with TRBJ2-7, with D perhaps TRBD1 or TRBD2 (5 bases each). Germline values: CDR1 MNHEY, CDR2 SVGEGT. V gave up 2 bases and J gave up 6 bases, with 14 bases separating them. The CDR3 extends over 14 amino acids. CDR3 nucleotide sequence: TGTGCCAGCAGTTACGACGGTGGGGGTAGCGAGCAGTACTTC. Translated, it gives CASSYDGGGSEQYF.

This chain connects TRBV9 to TRBJ2-5; no definite D call. Trimming stripped 3 bases from V and 5 bases from J, with 14 bases between. This CDR3 has 14 residues. CDR1 is SGDLS and CDR2 is YYNGEE in the germline V gene. For the CDR3, the DNA is TGTGCCAGCAGCGAAGGCCCCTCTCGGGAGACCCAGTACTTC. Its protein product is CASSEGPSRETQYF.

The chain is built from TRBV9 and TRBJ2-1, with 7 positions matching TRBD2. Unmatched junction bases numbered 5, after V lost 0 bases and J lost 8 bases. The CDR3 has 14 residues. Germline V gene data show CDR1 as SGDLS and CDR2 as YYNGEE. This CDR3 reads CASSVGGSVYEQFF. The DNA of the CDR3 is TGTGCCAGCAGCGTAGGCGGGAGCGTCTATGAGCAGTTCTTC.

This clone was recorded only once. The CDR3: CASSPGTRVNEQFF. The CDR3 region has the DNA TGTGCCAGCTCACCCGGGACTAGGGTGAATGAGCAGTTCTTC. The rearrangement joins TRBV18 to TRBJ2-1; 8 positions agree with TRBD2. The length of the CDR3 is 14 residues. Per germline, CDR1 KGHSH and CDR2 LQKENI. V shed 3 bases and J 7 bases; nucleotides not matched to a gene: 5.

The rearrangement uses TRBV19 and TRBJ2-6; no clear D. The length of the CDR3 is 15 residues. Between the trimmed V and J ends, which lost 8 bases and 0 bases, there was a span of 11 bases. Germline values: CDR1 LNHDA, CDR2 SQIVND (reference sequence). The CDR3 DNA sequence: TGTGCCAGTGCGGACGGAACCTCTGGGGCCAACGTCCTGACTTTC. It is translated as CASADGTSGANVLTF.

This clone was counted between two and nine times. This chain uses TRBV28 with TRBJ2-7; D is perhaps TRBD2 (5 bases). Trimming stripped 5 bases from V and 3 bases from J, with 11 bases between. The CDR3 has 13 amino acids. Germline-derived CDR1 and CDR2 are MDHEN and SYDVKM. CDR3: CASSDGGNYEQYF. CDR3 DNA: TGTGCCAGCAGTGACGGAGGAAACTACGAGCAGTACTTC.

The chain uses TRBV19 and TRBJ1-4; 7 bases are shared with TRBD1. CDR1 is LNHDA, CDR2 SQIVND, per germline (reference sequence). The length of the CDR3 is 17 residues. V shed 8 bases and J 4 bases; nucleotides not matched to a gene: 16. The CDR3 DNA reads TGTGCCAGTCGAGGGACAGATTCCCGAACATATAATGAAAAACTGTTTTTT. Its protein is CASRGTDSRTYNEKLFF.

V gene TRBV6-5 combines with J gene TRBJ2-1, with TRBD1 matching over 7 bases. V dropped 5 bases and J dropped 4; count of bases not matched to a gene: 8. CDR3 length: 15 amino acids. Germline V gene lookup returns CDR1 MNHEY and CDR2 SVGAGI. The CDR3, as DNA: TGTGCCAGCAGTCGTCCTCTGGGACAGTACAATGAGCAGTTCTTC. It yields the protein CASSRPLGQYNEQFF.

This rearrangement joins TRBV6-2 or TRBV6-3 to TRBJ1-5; D not resolved. Looked up from germline, CDR1 is MNHEY and CDR2 is SVGEGT. This CDR3 region has 13 residues. V lost 3 bases and J 7 bases, leaving 10 bases between the germline ends. The CDR3 is CASSYRQDQPQHF. The CDR3, as DNA: TGTGCCAGCAGTTATCGGCAGGACCAGCCCCAGCATTTT.

CDR3 residues: CASSQSPRTTNEKLFF. CDR3 DNA: TGCGCCAGCAGTCAATCGCCACGAACAACTAATGAAAAACTGTTTTTT. The J gene is TRBJ1-4, the V gene TRBV23-1, with D uncertain. TRBV23-1 has ORF status, its function being uncertain. V was shortened by 0 bases and J by 0 bases, with 8 bases between the two germline ends. There are 16 residues in the CDR3.

This clone appeared a single time. The CDR3 reads CASSLVLGTQETQYF. The DNA of the CDR3 is TGTGCCAGCAGCTTAGTTTTGGGGACCCAAGAGACCCAGTACTTC. The genes are TRBV7-9 and TRBJ2-5, with D perhaps given as TRBD1 or TRBD2 (5 bases each). Per germline, CDR1 SEHNR and CDR2 FQNEAQ (reference sequence). CDR3 length equals 15 residues. The ends were cut back, 1 base at V and 1 base at J, with 10 bases in the middle. The whole variable domain, remainder taken from reference TRBV7-9 and TRBJ2-5, is DTGVSQNPRHKITKRGQNVTFRCDPISEHNRLYWYRQTLGQGPEFLTYFQNEAQLEKSRLLSDRFSAERPKGSFSTLEIQRTEQGDSAMYLCASSLVLGTQETQYFGPGTRLLVL.

This chain uses TRBV27 with TRBJ1-2; D remains unclear. The V and J ends lost 4 bases and 0 bases respectively, with 24 bases between them. This CDR3 spans 19 amino acids. Looked up from germline, CDR1 is MNHEY and CDR2 is SMNVEV (reference sequence). Written as DNA, the CDR3 is TGTGCCAGCAGTTCGACTAAATTACATGACCGAGCGGCTAACTATGGCTACACCTTC. It yields the protein CASSSTKLHDRAANYGYTF.